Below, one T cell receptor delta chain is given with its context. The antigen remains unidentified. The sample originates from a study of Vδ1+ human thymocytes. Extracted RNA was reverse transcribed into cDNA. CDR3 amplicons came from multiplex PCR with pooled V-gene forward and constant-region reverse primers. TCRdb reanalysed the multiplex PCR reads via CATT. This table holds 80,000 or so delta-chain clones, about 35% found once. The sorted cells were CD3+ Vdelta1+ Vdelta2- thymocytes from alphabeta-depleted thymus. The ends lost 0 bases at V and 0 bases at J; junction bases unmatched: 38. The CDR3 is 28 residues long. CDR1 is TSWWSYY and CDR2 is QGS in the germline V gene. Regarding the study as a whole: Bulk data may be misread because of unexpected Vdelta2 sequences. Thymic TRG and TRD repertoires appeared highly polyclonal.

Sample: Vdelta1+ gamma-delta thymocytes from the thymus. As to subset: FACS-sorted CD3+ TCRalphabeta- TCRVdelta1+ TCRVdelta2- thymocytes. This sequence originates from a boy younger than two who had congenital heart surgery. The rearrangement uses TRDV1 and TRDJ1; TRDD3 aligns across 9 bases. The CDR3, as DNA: TGTGCTCTTGGGGAACTGTATTTAATGGGTTCCTACGCTAAGGAGGGGATACGCCGAAAACCGTACACCGATAAACTCATCTTT. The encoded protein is CALGELYLMGSYAKEGIRRKPYTDKLIF.